The entry below gives a single T cell receptor (beta chain) sequence along with its context. Its cognate antigen is unknown. The data are from a study of cytomegalovirus exposure and HLA in healthy donors. Study-wide findings and caveats: TCR sequences were mostly rare, though some public TCRs occurred in many donors. Prior analysis indicated that the majority of TCR beta V segments exhibited productivity approximately 87% or approximately 30% of the time. Reported findings show TCR beta sequences accurately forecast HLA-A and HLA-B alleles in most subjects.

The germline gives CDR1 SGHAT, CDR2 FQNNGV. Trimming took off 4 bases at V and 6 bases at J, with 9 bases between the two ends. CDR3 size: 12 residues. In the PCR, 60 Vbeta and 13 Jbeta primers were used. Profiling relied on immunoSEQ multiplex PCR, and the TCRdb table lists in-frame clones only, not all of them. The data contain some 110,000 clones, about four fifths of them singletons. The rearrangement links TRBV11-2 to TRBJ1-2; D might be TRBD1 (5 bases). Source material: PBMCs. The TCR was taken from a man aged 35-49 years in good health and CMV-seronegative. The CDR3 DNA reads as TGTGCCAGCAGCTCCCCGGGGGATGGCTACACCTTC. Its translation: CASSSPGDGYTF.